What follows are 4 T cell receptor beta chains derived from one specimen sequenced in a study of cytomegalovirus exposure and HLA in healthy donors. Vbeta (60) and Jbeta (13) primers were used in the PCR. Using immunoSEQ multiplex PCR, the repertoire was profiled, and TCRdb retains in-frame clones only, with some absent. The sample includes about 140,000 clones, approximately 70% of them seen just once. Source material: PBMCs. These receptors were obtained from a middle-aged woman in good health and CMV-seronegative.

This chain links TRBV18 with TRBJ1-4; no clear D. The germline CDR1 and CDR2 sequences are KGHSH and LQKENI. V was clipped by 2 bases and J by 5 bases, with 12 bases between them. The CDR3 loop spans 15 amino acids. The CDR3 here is CASSPREVGNEKLFF. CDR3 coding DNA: TGTGCCAGCTCACCAAGGGAGGTGGGAAATGAAAAACTGTTTTTT.

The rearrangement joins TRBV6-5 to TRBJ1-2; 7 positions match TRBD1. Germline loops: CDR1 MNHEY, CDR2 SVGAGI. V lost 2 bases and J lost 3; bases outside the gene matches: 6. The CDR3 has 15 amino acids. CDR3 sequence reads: CASSYGQGEDYGYTF. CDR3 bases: TGTGCCAGCAGTTACGGTCAGGGGGAGGACTATGGCTACACCTTC.

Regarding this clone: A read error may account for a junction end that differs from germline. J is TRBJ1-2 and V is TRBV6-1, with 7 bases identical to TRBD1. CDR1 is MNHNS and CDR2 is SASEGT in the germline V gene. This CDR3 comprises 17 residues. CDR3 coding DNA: TGTGCCAGCAGTGAACTGGCGATCGGGACAGCTAATTATGGCTACACCTTC. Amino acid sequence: CASSELAIGTANYGYTF.

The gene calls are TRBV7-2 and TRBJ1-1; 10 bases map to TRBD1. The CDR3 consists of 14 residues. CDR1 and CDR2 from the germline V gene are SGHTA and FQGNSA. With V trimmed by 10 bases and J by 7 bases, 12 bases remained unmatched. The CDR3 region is CAIRTGGLGGEAFF. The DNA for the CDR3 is TGTGCCATTAGGACAGGGGGACTGGGGGGTGAAGCTTTCTTT.